These 26 T cell receptor beta chains were sequenced from one sample in a study of lung T cells in sarcoidosis with Löfgren's syndrome. One entry per CDR3 protein, called by TCRdb with MiXCR from the reads. The data show fewer than 25,000 distinct CDR3 sequences, 21% seen once. The source material was CD4+ T cells from bronchoalveolar lavage. The receptors come from a human donor with sarcoidosis (Löfgren's syndrome or another form), or a control subject (not recorded which).

The table lists this clonotype with many counts. The rearrangement links TRBV7-2 to TRBJ1-5; TRBD1 agrees at 9 bases. Trimming removed 4 bases from V and 0 bases from J; junction bases left unmatched: 16. The CDR3 spans 20 residues. The germline gives CDR1 SGHTA, CDR2 FQGNSA. CDR3 in amino acids: CASSSWTGASFRRSNQPQHF. DNA of the CDR3: TGTGCCAGCAGCTCCTGGACAGGGGCTTCTTTCCGCCGTAGCAATCAGCCCCAGCATTTT.

This clonotype was counted at least ten times. The V call is TRBV20-1, the J call TRBJ2-7; possibly TRBD2 for D (5 bases). Trimming took 4 bases from V and 6 from J, leaving 22 bases between them. The V gene's germline CDR1 is DFQATT and CDR2 SNEGSKA (reference sequence). The CDR3 is 15 amino acids. CDR3 coding DNA: TGCAGTGCTATTGGAATGAGAGGGCCCTGGGGCGAGCAGTACTTC. Translation: CSAIGMRGPWGEQYF.

This clonotype was recorded many times. This chain connects TRBV7-2 to TRBJ2-7, with 13 bases identical to TRBD2. The CDR3 length is 16 residues. Losses at the gene ends were 1 base for V and 4 bases for J; bases not matched to a gene: 4. The germline CDR1 and CDR2 sequences are SGHTA and FQGNSA. CDR3 sequence: CASSLGGTSGIYEQYF. CDR3 DNA: TGTGCCAGCAGCTTAGGGGGGACTAGCGGGATTTACGAGCAGTACTTC.

This clonotype was counted at least ten times. V usage is TRBV7-9 and J usage is TRBJ2-7; D is perhaps TRBD1 (5 bases). Trimming shortened V by 1 base and J by 5 bases, and 18 bases separated the two germline ends. Germline V CDR1 and CDR2: SEHNR, FQNEAQ (reference sequence). The CDR3 is 16 amino acids. This CDR3 reads CASSLGAFSGRDEQYF. CDR3 sequence (DNA): TGTGCCAGCAGCTTAGGAGCCTTTTCTGGCAGGGACGAGCAGTACTTC.

This clonotype was counted many times. The chain links TRBV12-3 or TRBV12-4 to TRBJ1-5; D is unclear. The CDR3 length is 14 residues. V lost 3 bases and J 0 bases, leaving 6 bases between the germline ends. The CDR3 reads CASSFDNSNQPQHF. DNA for the CDR3: TGTGCCAGCAGTTTTGACAATAGCAATCAGCCCCAGCATTTT.

In this sample, this clonotype is medium-sized. The rearrangement links TRBV15 to TRBJ2-7; tentative D call: TRBD1 (6 bases). CDR3 length: 16 residues. Germline CDR1 and CDR2: LNHNV and YYDKDF (reference sequence). Trimming removed 5 bases from V and 5 bases from J, with 22 bases in between. For the CDR3, the DNA is TGTGCCACCAGCCGAAACACTCAGGGGTTTGGCGACGAGCAGTACTTC. Translation: CATSRNTQGFGDEQYF.

Relative to its sample, this clonotype is medium-sized. The J gene is TRBJ2-4, the V gene TRBV20-1, with no clear D. Trimming cost V 5 bases and J 3 bases, with 11 bases left between them. CDR1 DFQATT and CDR2 SNEGSKA come from the germline V gene (reference sequence). The CDR3 runs to 13 residues. The CDR3 loop reads CSAPLVGKNIQYF. In DNA, the CDR3 is TGCAGTGCTCCGCTCGTAGGCAAAAACATTCAGTACTTC.

A few counts support this clonotype. V and J are TRBV18 and TRBJ2-7; D remains unclear. V was shortened by 2 bases and J by 2 bases, with 4 bases between the two germline ends. This CDR3 is 12 amino acids long. CDR1 is KGHSH and CDR2 is LQKENI in the germline V gene. As DNA, the CDR3 is TGTGCCAGCTCACCAGGGACCTACGAGCAGTACTTC. Translated, it gives CASSPGTYEQYF.

This clonotype was detected many times. The V gene is TRBV11-3, the J gene TRBJ2-3; 11 bases map to TRBD2. The germline V gene has CDR1 SGHNT and CDR2 YENEEA. Trimming cost V 5 bases and J 2 bases; bases outside gene matches: 6. This CDR3 is built from 16 residues. The CDR3 loop reads CASSSRLAGTTDTQYF. The CDR3 DNA follows: TGTGCCAGCAGCAGCCGACTAGCGGGAACCACAGATACGCAGTATTTT.

This clonotype was seen more than once but under ten times. The chain couples TRBV5-1 to TRBJ1-1; tentatively, D is TRBD1 (6 bases). This CDR3 is built from 14 residues. CDR1 and CDR2 (germline): SGHRS, YFSETQ. Trimming shortened V by 4 bases and J by 1 base, and 11 bases separated the two germline ends. The CDR3 DNA is TGCGCCAGCAGCGAACAGGGAGCGAACACTGAAGCTTTCTTT. This sequence encodes CASSEQGANTEAFF.

For this clonotype: A read error may explain this, as a much larger clone is one base away. The chain links TRBV7-2 to TRBJ2-7; the match to TRBD2 covers 10 bases. J gave up 2 bases and V 1 base, and 2 bases lay outside the gene matches. The CDR3 spans 15 residues. Germline V gives CDR1 SGHTA, CDR2 FQGNSA. CDR3 in DNA: TGTGCCAGCAGCTTAGGGACTAGCGGACCCTACGAGCAGTACTTC. Amino acids: CASSLGTSGPYEQYF.

This clonotype was seen many times. The rearrangement joins TRBV28 to TRBJ1-5; the match to TRBD1 covers 7 bases. V was clipped by 7 bases and J by 0 bases; unmatched bases: 6. The CDR3 sequence is 15 residues long. CDR1 and CDR2 from the germline V gene are MDHEN and SYDVKM. CDR3 loop: CASTDGTDSNQPQHF. The CDR3 nucleotides read TGTGCCAGCACTGACGGGACAGATAGCAATCAGCCCCAGCATTTT.

Details on this clonotype: A single base separates this from a much larger clone, so it may be a read error. This sequence joins TRBV4-1 and TRBJ2-3; the D is unclear. This CDR3 is 18 amino acids long. The V gene's germline CDR1 is MGHRA and CDR2 YSYEKL. V dropped 0 bases and J dropped 4 bases, with 20 bases sitting between them. The CDR3 coding sequence is TGCGCCAGCAGCCAAGATCTTGGGATGGCGGAAGTGGCAGATACGCAGTATTTT. Amino acid sequence: CASSQDLGMAEVADTQYF.

To note about this clonotype: At one boundary the junction diverges from the germline segment, which might be a read error. CDR3 amino acids: CASNLVSGSEQYF. The CDR3 nucleotides are TGCGCCAGCAACTTGGTGAGCGGGAGCGAGCAGTACTTC. The rearrangement uses TRBV5-1 and TRBJ2-7, with 8 nucleotides matching TRBD2. This CDR3 has 13 residues. In germline, CDR1 is SGHRS, CDR2 YFSETQ.

This clonotype was counted at least ten times. This chain connects TRBV4-3 to TRBJ2-7; D is possibly TRBD1 (6 bases). Germline V CDR1 and CDR2: LGHNA, YSLEER. The CDR3 contains 14 residues. V was pared by 2 bases and J by 1 base, with 9 bases between. The CDR3 DNA reads TGCGCCAGCAGCCAACTGACAGGATCCTACGAGCAGTACTTC. It translates to CASSQLTGSYEQYF.

Judged by abundance, this clonotype is medium-sized. V gene TRBV6-2 or TRBV6-3 combines with J gene TRBJ2-1; possibly TRBD2 for D (5 bases). The V and J ends lost 5 bases and 5 bases respectively, with 10 bases between them. This CDR3 contains 13 residues. Germline values: CDR1 MNHEY, CDR2 SVGEGT. CDR3: CASSPWTDNEQFF. The CDR3 DNA reads TGTGCCAGCAGTCCATGGACTGACAATGAGCAGTTCTTC.

Remarks on this clonotype: This could be a read error, since a much larger clone is one nucleotide away. The J gene is TRBJ1-2, the V gene TRBV28; no clear D. Trimming pared 5 bases from V and 0 bases from J, leaving 7 bases between. This CDR3 has 13 amino acids. Per germline, CDR1 MDHEN and CDR2 SYDVKM. The CDR3 sequence: CASSGVTNYGYTF. The CDR3 DNA follows: TGTGCCAGCAGTGGGGTAACTAACTATGGCTACACCTTC.

The sample holds a few counts of this clonotype. The chain recombines TRBV12-3 or TRBV12-4 with TRBJ1-1; a possible D gene is TRBD1 (5 bases). This CDR3 comprises 13 residues. The germline V and J ends were trimmed by 6 bases and 11 bases, with 19 bases remaining between them. The CDR3 reads CASSVTPGLRAFF. Written as DNA, the CDR3 is TGTGCCAGCAGCGTCACGCCAGGGTTACGGGCTTTCTTT.

This clonotype was found many times. The chain uses TRBV20-1 and TRBJ1-2, with D tentatively TRBD1 (5 bases). V lost 3 bases and J 3 bases, leaving 11 bases between the germline ends. There are 13 residues in the CDR3. Germline-derived CDR1 and CDR2 are DFQATT and SNEGSKA (reference sequence). CDR3 protein: CSASRGEDYGYTF. CDR3 coding DNA: TGCAGTGCTAGTAGGGGTGAGGACTATGGCTACACCTTC.

This clonotype was picked up many times. The chain combines TRBV12-3 or TRBV12-4 with TRBJ2-1; no clear D. This CDR3 contains 16 residues. V gave up 5 bases and J gave up 6 bases, with 20 bases separating them. CDR3 nucleotide sequence: TGTGCCAGCAGTGGCCTGACGAACCTAGGATCCAATGAGCAGTTCTTC. Residues: CASSGLTNLGSNEQFF.

DNA for the CDR3: TGTGCCAGCAGCTTGAGTCTAGCGGAAGAGACCCAGTACTTC. The encoded protein is CASSLSLAEETQYF. The chain recombines TRBV5-4 with TRBJ2-5; the match to TRBD2 covers 7 bases. The junction had 3 bases not matched to a gene; V was cut back by 1 base and J by 3 bases. The CDR3 runs 14 residues. The germline gives CDR1 SGHNT, CDR2 YYREEE (reference sequence).

Sample share makes this clonotype medium-sized. The chain couples TRBV20-1 to TRBJ2-1; 8 nucleotides agree with TRBD2. Germline CDR1 is DFQATT and CDR2 is SNEGSKA (reference sequence). The length of the CDR3 is 12 residues. The CDR3 sequence: CRVAGNYNEQFF. The CDR3 bases are TGCAGGGTAGCGGGGAACTACAATGAGCAGTTCTTC.

With regard to this clonotype: A much larger clone lies one base from this, so it may be a read error. The chain links TRBV2 to TRBJ2-7; maybe TRBD1 (5 bases). Germline V CDR1 and CDR2: SNHLY, FYNNEI. The CDR3 consists of 12 residues. Trimming shortened V by 5 bases and J by 4 bases, and 9 bases separated the two germline ends. CDR3 DNA sequence: TGTGCCAGCAGTCAGGACATTTACGAGCAGTACTTC. Translation: CASSQDIYEQYF.

This clonotype was picked up many times. V is TRBV28 and J is TRBJ1-5; 7 bases match TRBD1. V dropped 5 bases and J dropped 0; count of bases not matched to a gene: 13. This CDR3 comprises 18 residues. The germline V gene has CDR1 MDHEN and CDR2 SYDVKM. This chain's CDR3 is CASSPVWGQRYSNQPQHF. The CDR3 region has the DNA TGTGCCAGCAGTCCAGTCTGGGGACAGCGATATAGCAATCAGCCCCAGCATTTT. The variable domain in full, completed from reference TRBV28 and TRBJ1-5, reads DVKVTQSSRYLVKRTGEKVFLECVQDMDHENMFWYRQDPGLGLRLIYFSYDVKMKEKGDIPEGYSVSREKKERFSLILESASTNQTSMYLCASSPVWGQRYSNQPQHFGDGTRLSIL.

Details on this clonotype: One base away lies a much larger clone, so this may be a sequencing read error. The chain uses TRBV28 and TRBJ1-4, with D tentatively TRBD1 (6 bases). V was cut by 5 bases and J by 8 bases, with 21 bases left in between. CDR3 length: 16 amino acids. Looked up from germline, CDR1 is MDHEN and CDR2 is SYDVKM. The CDR3 nucleotides read TGTGCCAGCAGTCCATACACCGGGGCAGGGGACGAAAAACTGTTTTTT. Amino acid sequence: CASSPYTGAGDEKLFF. Full variable domain (outside the CDR3, taken from reference TRBV28 and TRBJ1-4): DVKVTQSSRYLVKRTGEKVFLECVQDMDHENMFWYRQDPGLGLRLIYFSYDVKMKEKGDIPEGYSVSREKKERFSLILESASTNQTSMYLCASSPYTGAGDEKLFFGSGTQLSVL.

This clonotype was detected ten times or more. The chain links TRBV4-2 to TRBJ1-2; D remains ambiguous. The CDR3 is 12 amino acids. Trimming took off 6 bases at V and 8 bases at J, with 13 bases between the two ends. Per germline, CDR1 LGHNA and CDR2 YNFKEQ. The CDR3 here is CASRSVPGGYTF. CDR3 nucleotide sequence: TGTGCCAGCAGATCAGTGCCCGGAGGCTACACCTTC.